The 32 T cell receptor beta chains below were found in one sample sequenced in a study of cytomegalovirus exposure and HLA in healthy donors. Primers included in the PCR were 60 Vbeta and 13 Jbeta primers. The method was immunoSEQ multiplex PCR; TCRdb's version includes in-frame clones alone and lacks a portion of them. The sample table sets out some 64,000 clones. Source material: PBMCs. All receptors come from a woman between 25 and 40 years old in good health and CMV-seronegative.

The V call is TRBV5-5, the J call TRBJ2-1; D is unresolved. The V end was cut by 3 bases, the J end by 1 base, with 11 bases between. Germline loops: CDR1 SGHKS, CDR2 YYEKEE (reference sequence). The CDR3 is 15 amino acids. CDR3 amino acids: CASSSPEISYNEQFF. The CDR3 bases are TGTGCCAGCAGCTCTCCAGAAATTTCCTACAATGAGCAGTTCTTC.

DNA of the CDR3: TGTGCCAGCAGTCCCATCCAGGGCCCTGTGACAGGGGAGCTGTTTTTT. This gives the protein CASSPIQGPVTGELFF. The rearrangement joins TRBV28 to TRBJ2-2; weak D call: TRBD1 (5 bases). The V gene lost 5 bases and the J gene lost 8 bases, with 21 bases spanning the gap. CDR1 and CDR2 from the germline V gene are MDHEN and SYDVKM. The CDR3 totals 16 residues.

The chain has TRBV6-6 and TRBJ2-5; 8 bases are shared with TRBD1. V gave up 7 bases and J gave up 5 bases; unmatched junction bases: 6. CDR3 length: 13 residues. CDR1 MNHNY and CDR2 SVGAGI come from the germline V gene (reference sequence). This CDR3 reads CASTSGGRETQYF. DNA of the CDR3: TGTGCCAGCACCTCAGGGGGCAGGGAGACCCAGTACTTC.

V and J are TRBV29-1 and TRBJ2-1; 8 positions match TRBD1. CDR1 and CDR2 from the germline V gene are SQVTM and ANQGSEA. The CDR3 has 11 amino acids. The V and J ends lost 6 bases and 5 bases, in that order; junction bases with no gene match: 0. CDR3 sequence reads: CSVTGDNEQFF. Here the CDR3 DNA reads TGCAGCGTGACAGGGGACAATGAGCAGTTCTTC.

The chain joins TRBV19 to TRBJ2-2, with D tentatively TRBD1 (6 bases). Germline lookup yields CDR1 LNHDA and CDR2 SQIVND (reference sequence). The CDR3 extends over 12 amino acids. V was trimmed by 8 bases and J by 7 bases, leaving 11 bases between them. This CDR3 reads CASATGYGELFF. CDR3 DNA: TGTGCCAGTGCCACAGGGTACGGGGAGCTGTTTTTT.

The chain employs TRBV18 and TRBJ1-1; no reliable D call. V was trimmed by 0 bases and J by 1 base, leaving 3 bases between them. The CDR3 covers 13 residues. Germline CDR1 KGHSH, CDR2 LQKENI. The CDR3: CASSPPGNTEAFF. CDR3 bases: TGTGCCAGCTCACCACCCGGGAACACTGAAGCTTTCTTT.

The J gene is TRBJ2-7, the V gene TRBV18, with D unclear. Trimming removed 3 bases at V and 6 bases at J, with 9 bases between. CDR1 KGHSH and CDR2 LQKENI come from the germline V gene. The CDR3 is made up of 12 amino acids. DNA for the CDR3: TGTGCCAGCTCACCCCAAACAACCGAGCAGTACTTC. It yields the protein CASSPQTTEQYF.

V is TRBV4-1 and J is TRBJ2-7; 12 nucleotides agree with TRBD1. The CDR3 length is 16 residues. Germline lookup yields CDR1 MGHRA and CDR2 YSYEKL. With 4 bases clipped from V and 4 bases from J, the junction kept 8 bases outside the gene matches. For the CDR3, the DNA is TGCGCCAGCAGCCCGTCCCGGGACAGGGGGCCTTACGAGCAGTACTTC. Translation gives CASSPSRDRGPYEQYF.

This chain connects TRBV7-2 to TRBJ2-7; 10 nucleotides align to TRBD2. Germline V gives CDR1 SGHTA, CDR2 FQGNSA. The trim removed 1 base at V and 0 bases at J, leaving 3 bases unmatched. The CDR3 sequence is 16 residues long. The CDR3: CASSLVAGGISYEQYF. CDR3 bases: TGTGCCAGCAGCTTAGTAGCGGGAGGCATCTCCTACGAGCAGTACTTC.

The J gene is TRBJ2-7, the V gene TRBV7-3; TRBD2 might be the D (7 bases). Germline CDR1 and CDR2: SGHTA and FQGTGA. V shed 8 bases and J shed 4 bases, with 21 bases lying between them. This CDR3 contains 15 residues. CDR3 DNA: TGTGCCAGCCCGAGGGGGGGCGGCCCCAAATACGAGCAGTACTTC. Its translation: CASPRGGGPKYEQYF.

V is TRBV5-1 and J is TRBJ2-2, with 9 bases lining up with TRBD1. The germline gives CDR1 SGHRS, CDR2 YFSETQ. The CDR3 extends over 15 amino acids. The V gene end was trimmed by 4 bases and the J gene end by 3 bases; junction bases not matched to a gene: 4. CDR3 loop: CASSRTGEYTGELFF. CDR3 sequence (DNA): TGCGCCAGCAGCCGGACAGGGGAATACACCGGGGAGCTGTTTTTT.

The chain is built from TRBV19 and TRBJ1-5, with 7 bases aligning to TRBD1. This CDR3 has 14 residues. The trim removed 7 bases at V and 6 bases at J, leaving 9 bases unmatched. Germline CDR1 and CDR2: LNHDA and SQIVND (reference sequence). CDR3 region: CASTPGQEGQPQHF. The CDR3 DNA reads as TGTGCCAGTACCCCCGGACAGGAGGGTCAGCCCCAGCATTTT.

As for this clone: The junction shows a germline mismatch at one end, possibly a read error. Other nucleotide sequences in the sample specify the same CDR3. This rearrangement joins TRBV6-5 to TRBJ1-6; 8 bases are shared with TRBD1. Germline lookup yields CDR1 MNHEY and CDR2 SVGAGI. This CDR3 has 13 residues. For the CDR3, the DNA is TGTGCCAGCAGTGTCGGACAGGGATTACCCCTACACTTT. This sequence encodes CASSVGQGLPLHF.

The chain combines TRBV2 with TRBJ1-1; possible D gene TRBD1, 5 bases. Germline V gene data show CDR1 as SNHLY and CDR2 as FYNNEI. CDR3 length equals 14 residues. V was trimmed by 8 bases and J by 3 bases, leaving 16 bases between them. In nucleotides, the CDR3 is TGTGCCAGCGCCTTCCGGGGGGGGGACACTGAAGCTTTCTTT. It encodes CASAFRGGDTEAFF.

The J gene is TRBJ1-1, the V gene TRBV27; 7 bases agree with TRBD1. Germline V gene data show CDR1 as MNHEY and CDR2 as SMNVEV (reference sequence). The CDR3 is made up of 14 amino acids. V lost 5 bases to trimming and J lost 1 base; unmatched junction nucleotides: 4. CDR3 DNA: TGTGCCAGCAGTCCAGGGACAGCGAACACTGAAGCTTTCTTT. This encodes CASSPGTANTEAFF.

The rearrangement uses TRBV4-1 and TRBJ2-7, with TRBD2 matching 16 bases. The trim removed 4 bases at V and 5 bases at J, leaving 11 bases unmatched. The germline V gene has CDR1 MGHRA and CDR2 YSYEKL. CDR3 size: 18 residues. CDR3 DNA: TGCGCCAGCAGCCTACCGGGACTAGCGGGAGGGCCTCTTGACGAGCAGTACTTC. Residues: CASSLPGLAGGPLDEQYF.

The gene calls are TRBV6-1 and TRBJ1-5; D is possibly TRBD1 (5 bases). The CDR3 spans 17 residues. CDR1 and CDR2 (germline): MNHNS, SASEGT. Trimming took off 4 bases at V and 0 bases at J, with 16 bases between the two ends. The CDR3 DNA sequence: TGTGCCAGCAGTGGGCTCGCGACAGCGTATAGCAATCAGCCCCAGCATTTT. It is translated as CASSGLATAYSNQPQHF.

The J gene is TRBJ2-1, the V gene TRBV27, with 8 bases identical to TRBD2. The CDR3 spans 14 residues. Per germline, CDR1 MNHEY and CDR2 SMNVEV (reference sequence). J lost 6 bases, V lost 3 bases, and 4 bases had no gene match. In DNA form, the CDR3 reads TGTGCCAGCAGTTTCCCGGGACTAGGCAATGAGCAGTTCTTC. Translated: CASSFPGLGNEQFF.

V and J are TRBV28 and TRBJ2-7, with TRBD1 matching over 9 bases. Per the germline V gene, CDR1 is MDHEN and CDR2 is SYDVKM. The CDR3 runs 13 residues. J lost 4 bases, V lost 6 bases, and 4 bases had no gene match. CDR3 coding DNA: TGTGCCAGCAGCTGGGACAGGGAGTACGAGCAGTACTTC. Translation gives CASSWDREYEQYF.

The CDR3 DNA sequence: TGTGCCTGGAGCGGGATGGGAAACACCATATATTTT. Amino acids: CAWSGMGNTIYF. The chain couples TRBV30 to TRBJ1-3; no clear D gene. The V gene's germline CDR1 is GTSNPN and CDR2 SVGIG (reference sequence). V was clipped by 3 bases and J by 4 bases, with 7 bases between them. This CDR3 has 12 amino acids.

The CDR3: CASSPTYEQYF. CDR3 sequence (DNA): TGTGCCAGCAGTCCCACCTACGAGCAGTACTTC. The gene calls are TRBV27 and TRBJ2-7, with D unclear. Per germline, CDR1 MNHEY and CDR2 SMNVEV (reference sequence). Trimming stripped 5 bases from V and 2 bases from J, with 4 bases between. The CDR3 has 11 amino acids.

V gene TRBV6-6 combines with J gene TRBJ2-1; 7 positions agree with TRBD2. This CDR3 spans 15 amino acids. With V trimmed by 7 bases and J by 6 bases, 12 bases remained unmatched. The germline V gene encodes CDR1 MNHNY and CDR2 SVGAGI (reference sequence). CDR3 residues: CASNLGGGRGNEQFF. The CDR3 DNA reads as TGTGCCAGCAACTTGGGGGGGGGTCGAGGCAATGAGCAGTTCTTC.

The chain carries TRBV29-1 and TRBJ1-2; possibly TRBD1 for D (6 bases). Germline V gene lookup returns CDR1 SQVTM and CDR2 ANQGSEA. The CDR3 has 13 residues. Trimming took 7 bases from V and 2 from J, leaving 14 bases between them. The CDR3 sequence: CSAGEGGNYGYTF. CDR3 DNA sequence: TGCAGCGCCGGGGAGGGGGGGAACTATGGCTACACCTTC. Looking up the rest from reference TRBV29-1 and TRBJ1-2 gives the full variable domain: SAVISQKPSRDICQRGTSLTIQCQVDSQVTMMFWYRQQPGQSLTLIATANQGSEATYESGFVIDKFPISRPNLTFSTLTVSNMSPEDSSIYLCSAGEGGNYGYTFGSGTRLTVV.

The chain has TRBV19 and TRBJ1-1; no clear D. Trimming took 7 bases from V and 0 from J, leaving 9 bases between them. The CDR3 consists of 13 residues. Germline V lookup: CDR1 LNHDA, CDR2 SQIVND (reference sequence). CDR3: CASTTVLNTEAFF. For the CDR3, the DNA is TGTGCCAGTACCACAGTCCTGAACACTGAAGCTTTCTTT.

V usage is TRBV6-5 and J usage is TRBJ1-2; D possibly corresponds to TRBD1 (5 bases). Germline CDR1 MNHEY, CDR2 SVGAGI. Trimming took 6 bases from V and 0 from J, leaving 8 bases between them. This CDR3 contains 13 residues. The DNA of the CDR3 is TGTGCCAGCAGGGCAGGGTCTAACTATGGCTACACCTTC. Protein product: CASRAGSNYGYTF.

The chain has TRBV5-1 and TRBJ2-1; 10 bases line up with TRBD1. CDR3 size: 14 residues. Germline V gives CDR1 SGHRS, CDR2 YFSETQ. After removal of 3 bases from V and 10 bases from J, the junction contained 7 bases not matched to a gene. As DNA, the CDR3 is TGCGCCAGCAGCTCCGGACAGGGGGTATTCGAGCAGTTCTTC. Protein product: CASSSGQGVFEQFF.

V and J are TRBV5-1 and TRBJ2-5; perhaps TRBD2 as D (6 bases). CDR1 and CDR2 (germline): SGHRS, YFSETQ. The length of the CDR3 is 16 residues. Trimming left V 0 bases short and J 2 bases short, with 14 bases between. The CDR3 protein is CASSLGGTARQETQYF. The CDR3, as DNA: TGCGCCAGCAGCTTGGGCGGGACGGCCCGACAAGAGACCCAGTACTTC.

Points on this clone: The same CDR3 can be traced to other DNA sequences in this sample. CDR3 sequence: CASSLAPGNTEAFF. DNA of the CDR3: TGCGCCAGCAGCTTGGCACCGGGAAACACTGAAGCTTTCTTT. The chain joins TRBV5-1 to TRBJ1-1, with D unclear. The length of the CDR3 is 14 residues. Trimming took 0 bases from V and 2 from J, leaving 8 bases between them. The germline CDR1 and CDR2 sequences are SGHRS and YFSETQ.

This chain links TRBV6-5 with TRBJ2-7; 12 positions agree with TRBD2. The V segment lost 4 bases and the J segment 5 bases; nucleotides outside the gene matches: 6. The CDR3 runs 15 residues. CDR1 and CDR2 (germline): MNHEY, SVGAGI. Here the CDR3 reads CASSWTSGTGNEQYF. The CDR3 nucleotides read TGTGCCAGCAGTTGGACTAGCGGGACGGGAAACGAGCAGTACTTC.

V is TRBV6-5 and J is TRBJ2-7; TRBD1 matches at 8 bases. This CDR3 has 15 amino acids. V dropped 2 bases and J dropped 3; count of bases not matched to a gene: 6. Germline V gene data show CDR1 as MNHEY and CDR2 as SVGAGI. The CDR3 loop is CASSYVRQGHYEQYF. CDR3 bases: TGTGCCAGCAGTTACGTGAGACAGGGGCACTACGAGCAGTACTTC.

The chain couples TRBV5-1 to TRBJ2-3; possibly TRBD2 for D (7 bases). The CDR3 extends over 14 amino acids. Looked up from germline, CDR1 is SGHRS and CDR2 is YFSETQ. The V gene lost 7 bases and the J gene lost 6 bases, with 18 bases spanning the gap. In nucleotides, the CDR3 is TGCGCCAGCGGCTCTAGCGGACAGAAGGATACGCAGTATTTT. It codes for CASGSSGQKDTQYF.

The chain is built from TRBV7-2 and TRBJ2-3; 7 nucleotides match TRBD1. Losses at the gene ends were 2 bases for V and 4 bases for J; bases not matched to a gene: 6. CDR1 is SGHTA, CDR2 FQGNSA, per germline. The CDR3 spans 15 residues. The CDR3 coding sequence is TGTGCCAGCAGCTTAATGTCTACAGGGGCAGATACGCAGTATTTT. Translated: CASSLMSTGADTQYF.